The 14 T cell receptor beta chains in this list originate from one sample, sequenced in a study of cytomegalovirus exposure and HLA in healthy donors. The PCR contained 60 Vbeta and 13 Jbeta primers. The data were produced by immunoSEQ multiplex PCR, yet TCRdb's version contains in-frame clones alone and is incomplete. This sample's clone table lists around 210,000 clones. Sequencing was carried out using PBMCs. These receptors were collected from a woman aged 25 to 39 in good health and CMV-seropositive.

The J gene is TRBJ1-2, the V gene TRBV9, with a possible D match to TRBD1 (6 bases). This CDR3 contains 13 residues. From germline, CDR1 is SGDLS and CDR2 YYNGEE. The V end lost 3 bases, the J end lost 1 base, and 7 bases lay between the germline ends. The CDR3 region is CASSEGDNYGYTF. The CDR3 nucleotides are TGTGCCAGCAGCGAGGGGGATAACTATGGCTACACCTTC.

The chain combines TRBV27 with TRBJ1-1, with 7 bases matching TRBD1. V lost 5 bases, J lost 1 base, and 7 bases stayed unmatched. The CDR3 length is 15 residues. In germline, CDR1 is MNHEY, CDR2 SMNVEV (reference sequence). The CDR3 loop reads CASSLTGTANTEAFF. CDR3 coding DNA: TGTGCCAGCAGTCTCACCGGGACAGCGAACACTGAAGCTTTCTTT.

The rearrangement uses TRBV15 and TRBJ2-1; 8 nucleotides match TRBD2. CDR1 LNHNV and CDR2 YYDKDF come from the germline V gene (reference sequence). V shed 4 bases and J 9 bases; nucleotides not matched to a gene: 11. The CDR3 consists of 15 residues. The CDR3 DNA is TGTGCCACCAGCATCCCAAGCGGGAGCCTGAGTGAGCAGTTCTTC. This codes for CATSIPSGSLSEQFF. Drawing the rest from reference TRBV15 and TRBJ2-1, the complete variable domain is DAMVIQNPRYQVTQFGKPVTLSCSQTLNHNVMYWYQQKSSQAPKLLFHYYDKDFNNEADTPDNFQSRRPNTSFCFLDIRSPGLGDTAMYLCATSIPSGSLSEQFFGPGTRLTVL.

The V gene is TRBV27, the J gene TRBJ1-2, with TRBD1 identical over 10 bases. V gave up 3 bases and J gave up 7 bases; unmatched junction bases: 8. Germline V gene sequence: CDR1 MNHEY, CDR2 SMNVEV (reference sequence). The CDR3 is 15 amino acids. For the CDR3, the DNA is TGTGCCAGCAGTTTTTCGACAGGGGGCGGCGGTGGCTACACCTTC. It translates to CASSFSTGGGGGYTF.

The gene calls are TRBV5-4 and TRBJ2-5, with no clear D. The CDR3 totals 15 residues. V dropped 1 base and J dropped 5 bases, with 15 bases sitting between them. Germline V gene sequence: CDR1 SGHNT, CDR2 YYREEE (reference sequence). The CDR3 sequence is CASSLFSSEVETQYF. The DNA of the CDR3 is TGTGCCAGCAGCTTGTTCTCCTCCGAGGTGGAGACCCAGTACTTC.

This chain joins TRBV6-1 and TRBJ2-6; maybe TRBD1 (5 bases). Trimming took off 6 bases at V and 4 bases at J, with 10 bases between the two ends. The CDR3 is 14 amino acids. From germline, CDR1 is MNHNS and CDR2 SASEGT. CDR3 sequence reads: CASSPGYGANVLTF. The CDR3 DNA is TGTGCCAGCAGCCCAGGGTACGGGGCCAACGTCCTGACTTTC.

The chain recombines TRBV18 with TRBJ2-2; unclear D gene. V was clipped by 3 bases and J by 5 bases, with 13 bases between them. Germline loops: CDR1 KGHSH, CDR2 LQKENI. The CDR3 extends over 15 amino acids. The CDR3: CASSPQRRETGELFF. Here the CDR3 DNA reads TGTGCCAGCTCACCCCAGCGACGAGAGACCGGGGAGCTGTTTTTT.

The chain employs TRBV19 and TRBJ1-1; D ambiguous. Trimming pared 6 bases from V and 8 bases from J, leaving 10 bases between. The germline V gene encodes CDR1 LNHDA and CDR2 SQIVND (reference sequence). The CDR3 runs 11 residues. The CDR3 loop reads CASSTRGEAFF. In nucleotides, the CDR3 is TGTGCCAGTAGCACCCGGGGAGAAGCTTTCTTT.

V usage is TRBV9 and J usage is TRBJ2-2; 7 bases map to TRBD1. Germline V CDR1 and CDR2: SGDLS, YYNGEE. The CDR3 spans 17 residues. Trimming removed 0 bases from V and 2 bases from J; junction bases left unmatched: 7. The chain's CDR3 is CASSVAGTVINTGELFF. In DNA, the CDR3 is TGTGCCAGCAGCGTAGCTGGGACAGTGATTAACACCGGGGAGCTGTTTTTT. The entire variable domain, with the rest obtained from reference TRBV9 and TRBJ2-2, is as follows: DSGVTQTPKHLITATGQRVTLRCSPRSGDLSVYWYQQSLDQGLQFLIQYYNGEERAKGNILERFSAQQFPDLHSELNLSSLELGDSALYFCASSVAGTVINTGELFFGEGSRLTVL.

The chain joins TRBV7-2 to TRBJ2-7; TRBD1 matches 7 bases. The CDR3 covers 11 residues. V gave up 5 bases and J gave up 11 bases; unmatched junction bases: 6. Germline V gene data show CDR1 as SGHTA and CDR2 as FQGNSA. This CDR3 is CASSTGQEKYF. CDR3 bases: TGTGCCAGCAGCACAGGACAGGAGAAGTACTTC.

For the CDR3, the DNA is TGCAGCGTTGAAGTAATCCGGGGTCAGCCCCAGCATTTT. This gives the protein CSVEVIRGQPQHF. This chain joins TRBV29-1 and TRBJ1-5; no clear D. CDR1 and CDR2 from the germline V gene are SQVTM and ANQGSEA. The CDR3 length is 13 residues. With 1 base removed from V and 6 bases from J, the gap between germline ends came to 10 bases. Filled out from reference TRBV29-1 and TRBJ1-5, the complete variable domain reads SAVISQKPSRDICQRGTSLTIQCQVDSQVTMMFWYRQQPGQSLTLIATANQGSEATYESGFVIDKFPISRPNLTFSTLTVSNMSPEDSSIYLCSVEVIRGQPQHFGDGTRLSIL.

The CDR3 nucleotides read TGTGCCAGCAGTCCAACGACCATAGCGGGAGTAGGCAATGAGCAGTTCTTC. Translated: CASSPTTIAGVGNEQFF. V gene TRBV28 combines with J gene TRBJ2-1, with TRBD2 identical over 9 bases. CDR1 and CDR2 (germline): MDHEN, SYDVKM. The CDR3 spans 17 residues. The V gene end was trimmed by 5 bases and the J gene end by 6 bases; junction bases not matched to a gene: 14.

The rearrangement links TRBV6-1 to TRBJ1-5; D gene uncertain. The CDR3 runs to 14 residues. Trimming took off 4 bases at V and 0 bases at J, with 7 bases between the two ends. Germline V gives CDR1 MNHNS, CDR2 SASEGT. The CDR3 loop is CASSGHISNQPQHF. CDR3 DNA sequence: TGTGCCAGCAGTGGGCACATTAGCAATCAGCCCCAGCATTTT.

This chain links TRBV13 with TRBJ1-1; the D is unclear. The CDR3 loop spans 13 amino acids. CDR1 is PRHDT and CDR2 is FYEKMQ in the germline V gene (reference sequence). Trimming took off 6 bases at V and 3 bases at J, with 11 bases between the two ends. CDR3: CASSFDEYTEAFF. CDR3 DNA sequence: TGTGCCAGCAGTTTCGATGAGTACACTGAAGCTTTCTTT.